This TCR beta chain was sequenced for a study of metastatic and nonmetastatic thyroid tumors. Study summary: Malignant and benign thyroid patients had repertoires compared in peripheral blood and tumor or nodule tissue.

TCRdb re-called the PCR reads via MiXCR. The sample has 40,000 to 45,000 clones, roughly 16% seen once. The germline CDR1 and CDR2 sequences are LGHDT and YNNKEL (reference sequence). This CDR3 is built from 12 residues. Regarding this clone: A read error may account for a junction end that differs from germline.

Thyroid surgery took place with no prior treatment in any patient. Sequencing was performed on blood. The V and J genes are TRBV3-1 and TRBJ2-7, with D hard to call. The sequence was collected from a female donor with papillary thyroid cancer or a benign thyroid nodule (not recorded which). Some clones in this sample may be carry-over from other donors' samples. CDR3 protein: CASSQVGNEQYF. The CDR3 DNA is TGTGCCAGCAGTCAAGTGGGTAACGAGCAGTACTTC.